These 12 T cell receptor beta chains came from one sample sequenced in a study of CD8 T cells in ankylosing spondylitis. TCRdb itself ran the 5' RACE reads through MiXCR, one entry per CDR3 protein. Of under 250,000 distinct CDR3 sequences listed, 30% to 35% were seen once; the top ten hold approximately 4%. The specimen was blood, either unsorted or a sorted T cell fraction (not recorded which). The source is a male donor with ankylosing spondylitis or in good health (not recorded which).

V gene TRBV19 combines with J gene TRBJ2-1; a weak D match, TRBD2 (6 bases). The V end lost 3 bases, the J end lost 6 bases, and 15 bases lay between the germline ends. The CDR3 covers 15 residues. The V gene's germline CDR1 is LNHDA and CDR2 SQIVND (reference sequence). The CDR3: CASSIRLVGANEQFF. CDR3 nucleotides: TGTGCCAGTAGTATCAGACTAGTAGGGGCCAATGAGCAGTTCTTC.

The CDR3, as DNA: TGTGCCAGCAGACTAGCGGGGGGACTGTACAATGAGCAGTTCTTC. This codes for CASRLAGGLYNEQFF. The genes are TRBV12-3 or TRBV12-4 and TRBJ2-1; 12 nucleotides align to TRBD2. The junction had 4 bases not matched to a gene; V was cut back by 6 bases and J by 4 bases. This CDR3 spans 15 amino acids.

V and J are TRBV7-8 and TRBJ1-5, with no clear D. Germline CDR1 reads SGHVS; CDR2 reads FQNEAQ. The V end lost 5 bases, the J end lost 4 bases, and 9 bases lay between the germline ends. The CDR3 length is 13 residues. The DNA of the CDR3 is TGTGCCAGCAGCGTAACCCATAATCAGCCCCAGCATTTT. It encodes CASSVTHNQPQHF.

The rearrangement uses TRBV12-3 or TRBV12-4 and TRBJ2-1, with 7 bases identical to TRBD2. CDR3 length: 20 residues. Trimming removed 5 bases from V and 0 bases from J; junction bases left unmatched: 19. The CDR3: CASSLRDYIAAKGSYNEQFF. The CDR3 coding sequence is TGTGCCAGCAGTCTCAGGGACTACATAGCGGCTAAAGGCTCCTACAATGAGCAGTTCTTC.

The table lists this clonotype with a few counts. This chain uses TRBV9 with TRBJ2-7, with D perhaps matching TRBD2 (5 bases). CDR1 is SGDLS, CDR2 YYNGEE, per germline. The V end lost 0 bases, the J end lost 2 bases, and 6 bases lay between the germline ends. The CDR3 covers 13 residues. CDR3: CASSVEGAYEQYF. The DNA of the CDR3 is TGTGCCAGCAGCGTAGAGGGAGCCTACGAGCAGTACTTC.

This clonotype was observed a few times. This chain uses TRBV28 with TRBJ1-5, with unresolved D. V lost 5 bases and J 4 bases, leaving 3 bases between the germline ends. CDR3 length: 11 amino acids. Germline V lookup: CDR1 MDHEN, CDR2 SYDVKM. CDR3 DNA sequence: TGTGCCAGCAGTCAAAATCAGCCCCAGCATTTT. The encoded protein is CASSQNQPQHF.

CDR3 amino acids: CSARSGGAFGELFF. The CDR3 DNA reads TGCAGTGCTCGTAGCGGGGGGGCCTTCGGGGAGCTGTTTTTT. The rearrangement uses TRBV20-1 and TRBJ2-2; 11 bases align to TRBD2. The CDR3 consists of 14 residues. Germline lookup yields CDR1 DFQATT and CDR2 SNEGSKA (reference sequence). The V gene end was trimmed by 5 bases and the J gene end by 7 bases; junction bases not matched to a gene: 6.

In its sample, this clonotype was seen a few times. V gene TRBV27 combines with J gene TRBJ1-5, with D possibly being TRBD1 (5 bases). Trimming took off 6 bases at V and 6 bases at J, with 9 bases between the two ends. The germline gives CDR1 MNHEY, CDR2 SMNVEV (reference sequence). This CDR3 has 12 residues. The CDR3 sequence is CASRQGAQPQHF. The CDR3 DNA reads TGTGCCAGCAGGCAGGGAGCTCAGCCCCAGCATTTT.

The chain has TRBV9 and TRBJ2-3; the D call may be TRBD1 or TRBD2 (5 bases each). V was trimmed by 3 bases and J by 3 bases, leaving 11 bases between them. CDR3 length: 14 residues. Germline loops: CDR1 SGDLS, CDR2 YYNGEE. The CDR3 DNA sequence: TGTGCCAGCAGCGCGGGACCTGAAACAGATACGCAGTATTTT. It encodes CASSAGPETDTQYF.

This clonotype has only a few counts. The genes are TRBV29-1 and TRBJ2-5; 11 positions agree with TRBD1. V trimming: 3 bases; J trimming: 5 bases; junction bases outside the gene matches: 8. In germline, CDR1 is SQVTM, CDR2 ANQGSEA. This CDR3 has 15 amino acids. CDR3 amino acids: CSVEGQGVGRETQYF. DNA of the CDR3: TGCAGCGTTGAGGGACAGGGGGTTGGGAGGGAGACCCAGTACTTC. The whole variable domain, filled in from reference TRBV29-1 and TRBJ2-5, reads SAVISQKPSRDICQRGTSLTIQCQVDSQVTMMFWYRQQPGQSLTLIATANQGSEATYESGFVIDKFPISRPNLTFSTLTVSNMSPEDSSIYLCSVEGQGVGRETQYFGPGTRLLVL.

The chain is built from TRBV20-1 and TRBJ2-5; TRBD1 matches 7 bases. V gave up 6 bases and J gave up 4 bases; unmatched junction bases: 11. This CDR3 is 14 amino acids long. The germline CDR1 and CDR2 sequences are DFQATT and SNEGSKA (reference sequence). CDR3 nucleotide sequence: TGCAGTGCCACAACGAACAGGGGATTAGAGACCCAGTACTTC. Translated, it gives CSATTNRGLETQYF.

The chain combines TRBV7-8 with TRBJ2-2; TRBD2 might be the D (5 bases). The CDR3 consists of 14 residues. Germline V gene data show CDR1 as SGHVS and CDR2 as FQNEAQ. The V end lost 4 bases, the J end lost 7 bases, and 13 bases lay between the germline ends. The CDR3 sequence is CASSSRAGLGELFF. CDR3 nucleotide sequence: TGTGCCAGCAGCTCGCGGGCGGGTCTCGGGGAGCTGTTTTTT. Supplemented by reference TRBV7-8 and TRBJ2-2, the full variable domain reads GAGVSQSPRYKVAKRGQDVALRCDPISGHVSLFWYQQALGQGPEFLTYFQNEAQLDKSGLPSDRFFAERPEGSVSTLKIQRTQQEDSAVYLCASSSRAGLGELFFGEGSRLTVL.